The rows below give T cell receptor beta chains drawn from one sample of a study of T cell changes during pregnancy in multiple sclerosis. Method: immunoSEQ multiplex PCR; TCRdb's copy keeps in-frame clones and lacks some. The table shows 70,000 to 95,000 clones, with roughly 93% occurring only once. The sequencing here drew on peripheral blood, taken in the first trimester of pregnancy. The source is a female donor with multiple sclerosis, enrolled in a pregnancy study. CDR3s include the opening cysteine and the closing phenylalanine or tryptophan. The order of the fields is V gene, J gene, clone size, D gene, CDR3 length, CDR3 DNA, CDR3 protein. D genes are given only for firm matches. For some rows the clone size is stated as once, few or many, or as a class when expanded; others skip it.

V: TRBV5-1
J: TRBJ1-4
size: .
D: TRBD1
length: 16
DNA: TGCGCCAGCAGCTGGGGACAGGGGGCTACGGATGAAAAACTGTTTTTT
CDR3: CASSWGQGATDEKLFF

V: TRBV6-1
J: TRBJ1-1
size: .
D: .
length: 11
DNA: TGTGCCAGCAGTGCCGTCTGGCAAGCTTTCTTT
CDR3: CASSAVWQAFF

V: TRBV20-1
J: TRBJ2-7
size: .
D: .
length: 11
DNA: TGCAGCACAGCAGCCGGTGGGGAGCAGTACTTC
CDR3: CSTAAGGEQYF

V: TRBV27
J: TRBJ2-1
size: .
D: .
length: 13
DNA: TGTGCCAGCAGTTCGAGCGCATACAATGAGCAGTTCTTC
CDR3: CASSSSAYNEQFF

V: TRBV6-5
J: TRBJ2-5
size: .
D: TRBD2
length: 13
DNA: TGTGCCAGCAGGTCCCAGGCGGGGGGGACCCAGTACTTC
CDR3: CASRSQAGGTQYF

V: TRBV19
J: TRBJ2-1
size: .
D: TRBD2
length: 14
DNA: TGTGCCAGTAGTATACGACTAGCCCACAATGAGCAGTTCTTC
CDR3: CASSIRLAHNEQFF

V: TRBV15
J: TRBJ1-1
size: .
D: TRBD1
length: 15
DNA: TGTGCCACCAGCAGCCCTTCACAGGGGGCCACTGAAGCTTTCTTT
CDR3: CATSSPSQGATEAFF

V: TRBV10-3
J: TRBJ2-7
size: .
D: TRBD2
length: 17
DNA: TGTGCCATCAGTGAGGGACTAGCGGGGAACAGCTCCTACGAGCAGTACTTC
CDR3: CAISEGLAGNSSYEQYF

V: TRBV30
J: TRBJ1-2
size: .
D: .
length: 15
DNA: TGTGCCTGGATCGAACTACGGGGGGGGCGCGGAGGCTACACCTTC
CDR3: CAWIELRGGRGGYTF

V: TRBV7-6
J: TRBJ2-5
size: .
D: .
length: 16
DNA: TGTGCCAGCAGCTTACTGTCAGCAGGGGGAGGAGAGACCCAGTACTTC
CDR3: CASSLLSAGGGETQYF

V: TRBV11-1
J: TRBJ2-2
size: once
D: .
length: 16
DNA: TGTGCCAGCAGCCGCAGCCGGACAGCGAACACCGGGGAGCTGTTTTTT
CDR3: CASSRSRTANTGELFF

V: TRBV5-1
J: TRBJ2-3
size: .
D: .
length: 16
DNA: TGCGCCAGCAGCTTGGGTGGTGGGCTCCGCACAGATACGCAGTATTTT
CDR3: CASSLGGGLRTDTQYF

V: TRBV10-3
J: TRBJ2-7
size: .
D: TRBD1
length: 15
DNA: TGTGCCATCAGTGATGGGACAGGGACCGGATACGAGCAGTACTTC
CDR3: CAISDGTGTGYEQYF

V: TRBV4-1
J: TRBJ1-3
size: .
D: .
length: 17
DNA: TGCGCCAGCAGTCAGGTCAGGGGAGAGTTCTCTGGAAACACCATATATTTT
CDR3: CASSQVRGEFSGNTIYF

V: TRBV7-9
J: TRBJ2-5
size: .
D: TRBD1
length: 14
DNA: TGTGCCAGCAGCCCCAGGACAGGGTGGGAGACCCAGTACTTC
CDR3: CASSPRTGWETQYF

V: TRBV2
J: TRBJ2-1
size: .
D: TRBD2
length: 13
DNA: TGTGCCAGTACGGGGGGCTCCTACAATGAGCAGTTCTTC
CDR3: CASTGGSYNEQFF

V: TRBV7-9
J: TRBJ1-3
size: .
D: .
length: 14
DNA: TGTGCCAGCAGCTTAGGGGTTCCCGGGGACACCATATATTTT
CDR3: CASSLGVPGDTIYF

V: TRBV11-2
J: TRBJ2-1
size: .
D: .
length: 17
DNA: TGTGCCAGCGGCCCAGGGTTCCCCCGGCAGGGGTGGAATGAGCAGTTCTTC
CDR3: CASGPGFPRQGWNEQFF

V: TRBV11-3
J: TRBJ2-7
size: .
D: TRBD1
length: 15
DNA: TGTGCCAGCAGCCCAACGCGGGACAGGCCGCGGGAGCAGTACTTC
CDR3: CASSPTRDRPREQYF

V: TRBV9
J: TRBJ2-3
size: .
D: TRBD2
length: 17
DNA: TGTGCCAGCAGCGTAGGGGTGCGGGGGGGGAGCACAGATACGCAGTATTTT
CDR3: CASSVGVRGGSTDTQYF

V: TRBV5-6
J: TRBJ1-1
size: .
D: .
length: 13
DNA: TGTGCCAGCAGCTTGGTGCGGCAAACTGAAGCTTTCTTT
CDR3: CASSLVRQTEAFF

V: TRBV19
J: TRBJ2-2
size: .
D: TRBD2
length: 16
DNA: TGTGCCAGTAGTATCCCTAGCGGGGTGGTCACCGGGGAGCTGTTTTTT
CDR3: CASSIPSGVVTGELFF

V: TRBV7-3
J: TRBJ1-1
size: .
D: .
length: 14
DNA: TGTGCCAGCAGCTTGGGGCGGGGAGGCACTGAAGCTTTCTTT
CDR3: CASSLGRGGTEAFF

V: TRBV2
J: TRBJ2-1
size: .
D: TRBD2
length: 17
DNA: TGTGCCAGCAGGGTCGGACTAGCGGGGGGGTTGTACAATGAGCAGTTCTTC
CDR3: CASRVGLAGGLYNEQFF

V: TRBV6-4
J: TRBJ2-3
size: .
D: TRBD2
length: 17
DNA: TGTGCCACTGTTGAGTGGGTAGCGGGGGCCCTCACAGATACGCAGTATTTT
CDR3: CATVEWVAGALTDTQYF

V: TRBV9
J: TRBJ2-7
size: .
D: .
length: 14
DNA: TGTGCCAGCAGCCCTTCCAGACTCGTCTACGAGCAGTACTTC
CDR3: CASSPSRLVYEQYF

V: TRBV6-4
J: TRBJ1-1
size: .
D: .
length: 13
DNA: TGTGCCAGCAGTGACTACCCAGGAACTGAAGCTTTCTTT
CDR3: CASSDYPGTEAFF

V: TRBV13
J: TRBJ2-5
size: .
D: .
length: 15
DNA: TGTGCCAGCAGCTTAGTGGCGGGGCGGCAAGAGACCCAGTACTTC
CDR3: CASSLVAGRQETQYF

V: TRBV6-1
J: TRBJ2-7
size: .
D: .
length: 16
DNA: TGTGCCAGCAGTGAACGGATGGGCTCAAGGACCTACGAGCAGTACTTC
CDR3: CASSERMGSRTYEQYF

V: TRBV7-3
J: TRBJ2-3
size: .
D: TRBD2
length: 17
DNA: TGTGCCAGCAGCTCAGGACTAGCGGGGGCCACAGCAGATACGCAGTATTTT
CDR3: CASSSGLAGATADTQYF

V: TRBV6-5
J: TRBJ1-6
size: .
D: TRBD1
length: 15
DNA: TGTGCCAGCACCCAGGGGGGTTCTCGGGGTTCACCCCTCCACTTT
CDR3: CASTQGGSRGSPLHF

V: TRBV7-9
J: TRBJ2-2
size: .
D: TRBD1
length: 17
DNA: TGTGCCAGCAGCTCTGTTCAGGGGGCCCACGCCACCGGGGAGCTGTTTTTT
CDR3: CASSSVQGAHATGELFF

V: TRBV7-2
J: TRBJ2-1
size: .
D: TRBD2
length: 14
DNA: TGTGCCAGCAGGGCTAGCGGGGGGGAGGGTGAGCAGTTCTTC
CDR3: CASRASGGEGEQFF

V: TRBV9
J: TRBJ2-7
size: .
D: TRBD2
length: 13
DNA: TGTGCCAGCAGCGGGGGGGGTACGGGCGAGCAGTACTTC
CDR3: CASSGGGTGEQYF

V: TRBV6-1
J: TRBJ1-5
size: .
D: .
length: 14
DNA: TGTGCCAGCAGTGACGTACAGGCAGTTCAGCCCCAGCATTTT
CDR3: CASSDVQAVQPQHF

V: TRBV29-1
J: TRBJ1-3
size: .
D: .
length: 14
DNA: TGCAGCGTTGAAGATCTGGGCCCAGGAAACACCATATATTTT
CDR3: CSVEDLGPGNTIYF

V: TRBV19
J: TRBJ1-3
size: .
D: .
length: 14
DNA: TGTGCCAGTAGTATGACAGATACTGGAAACACCATATATTTT
CDR3: CASSMTDTGNTIYF

V: TRBV6-6
J: TRBJ1-3
size: .
D: .
length: 14
DNA: TGTGCCAGCAGTTCATCCGGGACAGGAAACACCATATATTTT
CDR3: CASSSSGTGNTIYF

V: TRBV5-1
J: TRBJ2-2
size: .
D: TRBD1
length: 17
DNA: TGCGCCAGCAGCTTGTCCCGGGACAGGGGGAACACCGGGGAGCTGTTTTTT
CDR3: CASSLSRDRGNTGELFF

V: TRBV9
J: TRBJ1-1
size: .
D: .
length: 15
DNA: TGTGCCAGCAGCGTAGGCAACAGCCGGAACACTGAAGCTTTCTTT
CDR3: CASSVGNSRNTEAFF

V: TRBV4-2
J: TRBJ2-2
size: .
D: TRBD2
length: 15
DNA: TGTGCCAGCAGCCAAGTAGCGGGGGGTGCCCTGGAGCTGTTTTTT
CDR3: CASSQVAGGALELFF

V: TRBV5-1
J: TRBJ2-3
size: .
D: TRBD2
length: 16
DNA: TGCGCCAGCAGCTTTGGGACTAGCGGGGGGGCAGATACGCAGTATTTT
CDR3: CASSFGTSGGADTQYF

V: TRBV11-2
J: TRBJ2-1
size: .
D: TRBD1
length: 13
DNA: TGTGCCAGCAGCCCGGACAGGTACAATGAGCAGTTCTTC
CDR3: CASSPDRYNEQFF

V: TRBV9
J: TRBJ1-2
size: .
D: .
length: 14
DNA: TGTGCCAGCAGCCCTGGCGGGGCTCGGTATGGCTACACCTTC
CDR3: CASSPGGARYGYTF

V: TRBV5-6
J: TRBJ1-1
size: once
D: .
length: 17
DNA: TGTGCCAGCAGCTCCACGGACACAACAACGGCGAACACTGAAGCTTTCTTT
CDR3: CASSSTDTTTANTEAFF

V: TRBV5-4
J: TRBJ2-7
size: .
D: .
length: 16
DNA: TGTGCCAGCAGGGACCACTCGGGAAACTACGCATACGAGCAGTACTTC
CDR3: CASRDHSGNYAYEQYF

V: TRBV2
J: TRBJ2-3
size: .
D: .
length: 16
DNA: TGTGCCAGCAGTGTTCGCGGGGCTGAGAGCACAGATACGCAGTATTTT
CDR3: CASSVRGAESTDTQYF

V: TRBV6-6
J: TRBJ2-7
size: .
D: .
length: 14
DNA: TGTGCCAGCAGTTACACCATGCGTACTGACGAGCAGTACTTC
CDR3: CASSYTMRTDEQYF

V: TRBV6-1
J: TRBJ2-7
size: .
D: .
length: 14
DNA: TGTGCCAGCAGCATGCCCGACATGTCCTACGAGCAGTACTTC
CDR3: CASSMPDMSYEQYF

V: TRBV27
J: TRBJ2-7
size: .
D: .
length: 14
DNA: TGTGCCAGCAGAAGGCAGGGTATGAGGTACGAGCAGTACTTC
CDR3: CASRRQGMRYEQYF

V: TRBV14
J: TRBJ2-5
size: .
D: .
length: 18
DNA: TGTGCCAGCAGCCAAGATCGTGGTGCGGGACGGACACAAGAGACCCAGTACTTC
CDR3: CASSQDRGAGRTQETQYF

V: TRBV15
J: TRBJ1-6
size: .
D: TRBD1
length: 17
DNA: TGTGCCACCAGCACCGGACAGGGGGCGAGGAATAATTCACCCCTCCACTTT
CDR3: CATSTGQGARNNSPLHF

V: TRBV5-8
J: TRBJ2-3
size: .
D: TRBD2
length: 17
DNA: TGTGCCAGCAGCCGCGGACTAGGGCTGCCTCAACTCAATACGCAGTATTTT
CDR3: CASSRGLGLPQLNTQYF

V: TRBV29-1
J: TRBJ1-5
size: .
D: TRBD1
length: 14
DNA: TGCAGCGCTGCCGGGACAGGGATTAATCAGCCCCAGCATTTT
CDR3: CSAAGTGINQPQHF

V: TRBV6-1
J: TRBJ2-1
size: .
D: TRBD2
length: 18
DNA: TGTGCCAGCAGTGAAGACGGGGTAGCGGGGGGGCCCTACAATGAGCAGTTCTTC
CDR3: CASSEDGVAGGPYNEQFF